The rows below give T cell receptor beta chains drawn from one sample of a study of shared clonotypes between healthy human individuals. TCRdb's copy holds only in-frame clones and misses some; the assay was immunoSEQ multiplex PCR. The sample includes 550,000 to 750,000 clones, 95% to 96% of them seen just once. Sequenced input: naive CD8+ T cells sorted from blood. These receptors were obtained from a woman under 40 in good health. CDR3s include the opening cysteine and the closing phenylalanine or tryptophan. D genes are given only for firm matches. Not all rows give a size; the values are once, few, many and, for expanded clones, a class.

D gene,CDR3 length,J gene,clone size,V gene,CDR3 DNA,CDR3 protein
.,12,TRBJ1-1,.,TRBV9,TGTGCCAGCAGCGGCGGCGCGACTGAAGCTTTCTTT,CASSGGATEAFF
TRBD2,14,TRBJ2-1,.,TRBV7-6,TGTGCCAGCAGCTCGGGGGGAGTTGGGAATGAGCAGTTCTTC,CASSSGGVGNEQFF
TRBD1,15,TRBJ2-7,.,TRBV14,TGTGCCAGCAGCCAACTGGAACAGGGGGCCTACGAGCAGTACTTC,CASSQLEQGAYEQYF
TRBD1,15,TRBJ2-1,.,TRBV6-5,TGTGCCAGCAGTTACAGACAGGGGGCGGTTAATGAGCAGTTCTTC,CASSYRQGAVNEQFF
.,14,TRBJ2-7,.,TRBV4-1,TGCGCCAGCAGCCAAGGGCCCGCCGCCAACGAGCAGTACTTC,CASSQGPAANEQYF
.,17,TRBJ2-7,once,TRBV7-9,TGTGCCAGCAGCCCCAGGCGGGCTAGTCTGGGCTCACGCGAGCAGTACTTC,CASSPRRASLGSREQYF
.,18,TRBJ2-7,.,TRBV27,TGTGCCAGCAGTCCTGGGGCCCCATTTATTGAAGAGGATTACGAGCAGTACTTC,CASSPGAPFIEEDYEQYF
TRBD2,17,TRBJ2-7,.,TRBV27,TGTGCCAGCAGTTCTTTTTCTAGCGGGAGGTCCCCTTACGAGCAGTACTTC,CASSSFSSGRSPYEQYF
.,16,TRBJ2-7,.,TRBV5-6,TGTGCCAGCAGCGAGGGGGTGGGCGGGAGTCTCTACGAGCAGTACTTC,CASSEGVGGSLYEQYF
.,15,TRBJ2-3,.,TRBV6-1,TGTGCCAGCAGTGAACGTAGCGTCGGCACAGATACGCAGTATTTT,CASSERSVGTDTQYF
.,16,TRBJ2-1,.,TRBV13,TGTGCCAGCAGCTCAATGGGACTTACCCCATACAATGAGCAGTTCTTC,CASSSMGLTPYNEQFF
TRBD2,12,TRBJ2-7,.,TRBV28,TGTGCCAGCGGAGCGGGAGGCTACGAGCAGTACTTC,CASGAGGYEQYF
.,16,TRBJ1-3,.,TRBV10-3,TGTGCCATCAGTGAGAGTCTGGGCAGGAGGTTGGACACCATATATTTT,CAISESLGRRLDTIYF
.,14,TRBJ2-7,.,TRBV7-2,TGTGCCAGCAGCTATTCCTTAGCGCTCTACGAGCAGTACTTC,CASSYSLALYEQYF
TRBD1,16,TRBJ1-5,.,TRBV28,TGTGCCAGCAGCCGATCGGGTGGCAGGGGGAATCAGCCCCAGCATTTT,CASSRSGGRGNQPQHF
.,14,TRBJ2-2,.,TRBV6-5,TGTGCCAGCAGCCGGGCCCGGTCCGCCGGGGAGCTGTTTTTT,CASSRARSAGELFF
.,14,TRBJ1-5,.,TRBV9,TGTGCCAGCAGCGTCGGAGGGTCAGGTCAGCCCCAGCATTTT,CASSVGGSGQPQHF
TRBD1,15,TRBJ2-2,.,TRBV7-8,TGTGCCAGTAGGATGACAGGGTTTGACACCGGGGAGCTGTTTTTT,CASRMTGFDTGELFF
.,12,TRBJ2-7,.,TRBV30,TGTGCCTGGAGCGTTACAGGGAGCGAGCAGTACTTC,CAWSVTGSEQYF
TRBD1,13,TRBJ2-7,.,TRBV28,TGTGCCAGCACCGGACAGGGAACCTACGAGCAGTACTTC,CASTGQGTYEQYF
TRBD2,13,TRBJ2-1,.,TRBV13,TGTGCCAGCAGATATGAAAGCGGGGGTGAGCAGTTCTTC,CASRYESGGEQFF
.,12,TRBJ2-5,once,TRBV19,TGTGCCAGTTCTGGGGTATGGGAGACCCAGTACTTC,CASSGVWETQYF
TRBD1,15,TRBJ2-7,.,TRBV2,TGTGCCAGCACCGACGGGGCAGGGGGCCCCTACGAGCAGTACTTC,CASTDGAGGPYEQYF
.,13,TRBJ2-7,once,TRBV5-6,TGTGCCAGCAGCACGGACAGTCCCTACGAGCAGTACTTC,CASSTDSPYEQYF
TRBD2,13,TRBJ2-7,.,TRBV6-5,TGTGCCAGCAGTTACGCGGGAGCGGGGGAGCAGTACTTC,CASSYAGAGEQYF